The clone carrying this T cell receptor beta chain has a single count. The antigen is undetermined. The assay was immunoSEQ multiplex PCR, and TCRdb's table has in-frame clones only and misses some. The profile covers about 160,000 clones, with under 90% appearing a single time and about 4.5% taken by the ten largest. This entry is derived from a study of cytotoxic CD8 clonotypes in ibrutinib-treated CLL. Broader study findings: The study found public clonotypes uncommon, contracting or stable on treatment.

Germline trimming cut 6 bases from V and 6 bases from J; bases unmatched to any gene: 8. The CDR3 is made up of 13 amino acids. Germline V gives CDR1 SGHTA, CDR2 FQGNSA. This sequence joins TRBV7-2 and TRBJ2-7; 7 positions match TRBD1. This TCR was recovered from a human donor with chronic lymphocytic leukemia. This sample comprised PBMCs, obtained after 24 months of ibrutinib treatment. CDR3 in DNA: TGTGCCAGCAGATACGACAGGGTCGGCGAGCAGTACTTC. Protein: CASRYDRVGEQYF.